This T cell receptor beta chain was sequenced in a study of T cells after yellow fever vaccination. TCRdb redid the calling of the 5' RACE reads with MiXCR, one entry per CDR3 protein. The sample yields about 340,000 distinct CDR3 sequences, under 15% seen once. Broader study findings: Clonotypes appearing in both CD4 and CD8 compartments existed, and their share was small. On re-exposure, the response was weaker but peaked faster, at day 5 versus 15.

The germline V gene encodes CDR1 SGHDT and CDR2 YYEEEE. The CDR3 has 14 amino acids. This clonotype appeared a single time. What it binds is not known. At one end the junction does not follow the germline gene, possibly because of a read error. Sequences were derived from CD4+ T cells sorted from PBMCs, sampled 15 days after the yellow fever booster vaccination. This sequence originates from a man between 18 and 35 years old who received the YFV17D yellow fever vaccine. The J gene is TRBJ1-1, the V gene TRBV5-6, with a weak D call TRBD1 (6 bases). The DNA for the CDR3 is TGTGTCAGCAGCTTGTTGGACAGAGCCACTGAAGCTTTCTTT. Its protein is CVSSLLDRATEAFF.